This record covers a single T cell receptor (beta chain). This entry is derived from a study of OX40 agonist ivuxolimab in advanced cancers. Across the whole study: Allowance was made for prior anti-PD-1, anti-PD-L1 or anti-CTLA-4 therapy, and 40% to 45% had some.

V lost 6 bases to trimming and J lost 5 bases; unmatched junction nucleotides: 11. The CDR3 sequence is 15 residues long. The V gene's germline CDR1 is LNHDA and CDR2 SQIVND (reference sequence). The table came from immunoSEQ multiplex PCR; TCRdb's copy has only in-frame clones and leaves some out. The data contain 55,000 to 80,000 clones, about 86% of them singletons. This receptor was obtained from an adult with an advanced solid tumor such as melanoma, head and neck, liver or kidney cancer. Sequencing was performed on CD4+ or CD8+ T cells sorted from blood, taken in a trial of the OX40 agonist ivuxolimab. This chain joins TRBV19 and TRBJ2-5; TRBD2 aligns across 8 bases. Written as DNA, the CDR3 is TGTGCCAGTAGCCCGATGATAGCGGGAATGGAGACCCAGTACTTC. Translated: CASSPMIAGMETQYF.